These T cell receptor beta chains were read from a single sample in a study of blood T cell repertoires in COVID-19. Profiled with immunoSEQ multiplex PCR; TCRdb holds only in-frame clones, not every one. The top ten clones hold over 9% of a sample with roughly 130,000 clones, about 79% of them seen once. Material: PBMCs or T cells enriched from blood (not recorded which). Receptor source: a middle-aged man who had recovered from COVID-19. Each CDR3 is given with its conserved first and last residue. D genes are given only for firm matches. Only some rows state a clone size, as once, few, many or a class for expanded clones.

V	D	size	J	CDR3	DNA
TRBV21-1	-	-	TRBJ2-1	CASSKAAQGKSYNEQFF	TGTGCCAGCAGCAAAGCTGCCCAGGGAAAATCCTACAATGAGCAGTTCTTC
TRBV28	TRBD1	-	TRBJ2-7	CASSLRAGGVISDEQYF	TGTGCCAGCAGTTTAAGGGCAGGGGGCGTTATTAGTGACGAGCAGTACTTC
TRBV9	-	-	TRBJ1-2	CASSVDQGWYGYTF	TGTGCCAGCAGCGTAGATCAGGGGTGGTATGGCTACACCTTC
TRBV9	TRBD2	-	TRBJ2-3	CASSLSGRSSDTQYF	TGTGCCAGCAGCCTTAGCGGGAGGAGCTCCGATACGCAGTATTTT
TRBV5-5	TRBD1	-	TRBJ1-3	CASSLQGDGNTIYF	TGTGCCAGCAGCTTGCAGGGGGACGGAAACACCATATATTTT
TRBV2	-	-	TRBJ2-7	CASSAEGYEQYF	TGTGCCAGCAGTGCGGAGGGGTACGAGCAGTACTTC
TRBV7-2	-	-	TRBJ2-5	CASSLVKETQYF	TGTGCCAGCAGCTTAGTTAAAGAGACCCAGTACTTC
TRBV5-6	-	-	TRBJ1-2	CASSLDRVWGYTF	TGTGCCAGCAGCTTGGACAGGGTGTGGGGCTACACCTTC
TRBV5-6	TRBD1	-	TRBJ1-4	CASSRQGGEKLFF	TGTGCCAGCAGCAGACAGGGCGGGGAAAAACTGTTTTTT
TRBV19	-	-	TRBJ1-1	CASKDSLMNTEAFF	TGTGCCAGTAAGGACAGCTTGATGAACACTGAAGCTTTCTTT
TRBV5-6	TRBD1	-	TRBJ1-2	CASSARDRGYTF	TGTGCCAGCAGCGCTCGGGACAGAGGCTACACCTTC
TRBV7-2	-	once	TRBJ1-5	CASSHGTTFSNQPQHF	TGTGCCAGCAGCCACGGGACTACCTTTAGCAATCAGCCCCAGCATTTT
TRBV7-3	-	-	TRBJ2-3	CASSSGLNTQYF	TGTGCCAGCAGCTCGGGACTGAATACGCAGTATTTT
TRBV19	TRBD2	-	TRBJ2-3	CASSKRTSGGVTSTDTQYF	TGTGCCAGTAGTAAAAGGACTAGCGGGGGCGTAACTAGCACAGATACGCAGTATTTT
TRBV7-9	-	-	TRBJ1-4	CASGKFRGDEKLFF	TGTGCCAGCGGCAAATTCCGGGGGGATGAAAAACTGTTTTTT
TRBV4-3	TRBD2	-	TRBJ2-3	CASSQDSSGGLTDTQYF	TGCGCCAGCAGCCAAGATTCTAGCGGGGGACTCACAGATACGCAGTATTTT
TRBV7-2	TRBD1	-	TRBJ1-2	CASSRDRGYGYTF	TGTGCCAGCAGCCGGGACAGGGGCTATGGCTACACCTTC
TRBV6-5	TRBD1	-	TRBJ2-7	CASRQNGQGWEQYF	TGTGCCAGCAGACAAAATGGACAGGGCTGGGAGCAGTACTTC
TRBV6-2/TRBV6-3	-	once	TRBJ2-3	CASSYSVTASTDTQYF	TGTGCCAGCAGTTACTCGGTGACTGCTAGCACAGATACGCAGTATTTT
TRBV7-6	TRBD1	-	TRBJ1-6	CASSLGQGGYNSPLHF	TGTGCCAGCAGCTTAGGACAGGGAGGATATAATTCACCCCTCCACTTT
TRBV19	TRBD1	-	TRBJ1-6	CASRLGQGYNSPLHF	TGTGCCAGTAGATTGGGACAGGGCTATAATTCACCCCTCCACTTT
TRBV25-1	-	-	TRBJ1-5	CASSERGSNQPQHF	TGTGCCAGCAGTGAAAGAGGCAGCAATCAGCCCCAGCATTTT
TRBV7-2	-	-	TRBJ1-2	CASSLGQGNYGYTF	TGTGCCAGCAGCTTAGGGCAGGGTAACTATGGCTACACCTTC
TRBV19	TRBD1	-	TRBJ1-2	CASTPGTGNYGYTF	TGTGCCAGTACCCCCGGGACAGGGAACTATGGCTACACCTTC
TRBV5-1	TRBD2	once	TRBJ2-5	CASTSSGGSVRETQYF	TGCGCCAGCACGTCTAGCGGGGGTTCCGTTAGGGAGACCCAGTACTTC
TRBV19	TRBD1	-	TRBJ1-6	CASSGQGAGSPLHF	TGTGCCAGTAGTGGACAGGGGGCGGGTTCACCCCTCCACTTT
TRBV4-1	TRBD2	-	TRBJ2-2	CASSQGPGGGTGELFF	TGCGCCAGCAGCCAAGGCCCTGGCGGGGGCACCGGGGAGCTGTTTTTT
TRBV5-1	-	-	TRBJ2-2	CASSHSSPGASNTGELFF	TGCGCCAGCAGCCATTCTTCTCCAGGGGCTTCGAACACCGGGGAGCTGTTTTTT
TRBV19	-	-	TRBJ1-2	CASSTIEGYTF	TGTGCCAGTAGTACTATAGAAGGCTACACCTTC
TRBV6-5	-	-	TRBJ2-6	CASRNTDSGANVLTF	TGTGCCAGCAGGAACACAGACTCTGGGGCCAACGTCCTGACTTTC
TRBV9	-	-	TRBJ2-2	CASSVVGGRGYTGELFF	TGTGCCAGCAGCGTAGTCGGGGGGCGTGGATACACCGGGGAGCTGTTTTTT
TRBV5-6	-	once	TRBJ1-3	CASSLGLSSGNTIYF	TGTGCCAGCAGCTTGGGACTTAGCTCTGGAAACACCATATATTTT
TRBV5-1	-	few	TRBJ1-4	CASSMYTATNEKLFF	TGCGCCAGCAGCATGTATACTGCAACTAATGAAAAACTGTTTTTT
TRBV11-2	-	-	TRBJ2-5	CASSLSGNQETQYF	TGTGCCAGCAGCTTATCGGGGAATCAAGAGACCCAGTACTTC
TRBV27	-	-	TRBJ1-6	CASSLKGDSPLHF	TGTGCCAGCAGTTTAAAGGGGGATTCACCCCTCCACTTT
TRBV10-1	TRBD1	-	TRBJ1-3	CASSESKLGQASGNTIYF	TGCGCCAGCAGTGAGTCGAAGTTGGGACAGGCCTCTGGAAACACCATATATTTT
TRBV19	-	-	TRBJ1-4	CASSAIGVNNEKLFF	TGTGCCAGTAGTGCAATAGGAGTCAACAATGAAAAACTGTTTTTT
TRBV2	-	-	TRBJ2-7	CASSEERRGEQYF	TGTGCCAGCAGTGAAGAAAGGAGAGGCGAGCAGTACTTC
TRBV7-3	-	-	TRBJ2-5	CASSGGAGETQYF	TGTGCCAGCAGTGGGGGAGCGGGAGAGACCCAGTACTTC
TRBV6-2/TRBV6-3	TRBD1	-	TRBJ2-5	CASSTRGRTGQPSETQYF	TGTGCCAGCAGTACCCGAGGTAGGACAGGGCAACCCTCGGAGACCCAGTACTTC
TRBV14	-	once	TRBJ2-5	CASSPWEGGQETQYF	TGTGCCAGCAGCCCTTGGGAAGGGGGCCAAGAGACCCAGTACTTC
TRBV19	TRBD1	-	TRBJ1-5	CASSTGQGAIFLQPQHF	TGTGCCAGTAGTACAGGACAGGGGGCGATTTTTCTACAGCCCCAGCATTTT
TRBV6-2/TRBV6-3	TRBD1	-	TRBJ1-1	CASSGDRGGGGTEAFF	TGTGCCAGCAGTGGCGACAGGGGGGGAGGTGGGACTGAAGCTTTCTTT
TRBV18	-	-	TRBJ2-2	CASSPLRASGELFF	TGTGCCAGCTCACCACTCAGGGCATCCGGGGAGCTGTTTTTT
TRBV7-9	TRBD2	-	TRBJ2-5	CASSPGLDKETQYF	TGTGCCAGCAGCCCGGGACTAGATAAAGAGACCCAGTACTTC
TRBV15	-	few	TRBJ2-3	CATSGIQGTDTQYF	TGTGCCACCAGCGGCATTCAGGGAACAGATACGCAGTATTTT
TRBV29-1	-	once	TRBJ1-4	CSVESGGRDEKLFF	TGCAGCGTTGAATCGGGAGGGAGAGACGAAAAACTGTTTTTT
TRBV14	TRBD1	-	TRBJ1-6	CASSPRTGYNSPLHF	TGTGCCAGCAGCCCTAGGACAGGGTATAATTCACCCCTCCACTTT
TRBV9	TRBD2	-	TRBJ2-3	CASSVAGGLTDTQYF	TGTGCCAGCAGCGTAGCGGGGGGGCTCACAGATACGCAGTATTTT
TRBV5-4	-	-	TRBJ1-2	CASSLVGGANYGYTF	TGTGCCAGCAGCTTGGTAGGAGGGGCTAACTATGGCTACACCTTC
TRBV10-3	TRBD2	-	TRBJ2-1	CAISESSSGTDNEQFF	TGTGCCATCAGTGAGTCTTCTAGCGGGACCGACAATGAGCAGTTCTTC
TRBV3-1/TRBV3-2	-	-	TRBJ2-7	CASSLAGVNYEQYF	TGTGCCAGCAGCCTAGCAGGGGTTAACTACGAGCAGTACTTC
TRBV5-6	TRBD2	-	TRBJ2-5	CASSFLTSGALETQYF	TGTGCCAGCAGCTTCCTGACTAGCGGGGCGTTGGAGACCCAGTACTTC